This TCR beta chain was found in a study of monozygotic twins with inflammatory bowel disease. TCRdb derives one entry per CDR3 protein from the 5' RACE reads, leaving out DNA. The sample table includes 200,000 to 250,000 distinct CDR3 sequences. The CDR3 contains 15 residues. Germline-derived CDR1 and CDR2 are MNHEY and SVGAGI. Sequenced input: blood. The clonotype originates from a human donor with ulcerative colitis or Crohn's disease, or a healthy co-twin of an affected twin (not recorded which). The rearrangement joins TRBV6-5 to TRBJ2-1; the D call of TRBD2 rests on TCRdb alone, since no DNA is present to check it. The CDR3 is CASSYSTNWRDEQFF.